This is a list of T cell receptor beta chains from one sample in a study of cytotoxic CD8 clonotypes in ibrutinib-treated CLL. TCRdb keeps only in-frame clones here, not all; method: immunoSEQ multiplex PCR. This table holds 150,000 or so clones, more than 70% found once. The sequences come from PBMCs, collected at disease progression, from a patient treated with ibrutinib. The receptor source for this set is a human donor with chronic lymphocytic leukemia. CDR3s include the opening cysteine and the closing phenylalanine or tryptophan. Each record gives: clone size, D gene, J gene, V gene, CDR3 DNA, CDR3 protein. The D gene is left open where the match is weak. Size values are once, few and many counts, or a class for expanded clones, and some rows have none.

>.|.|TRBJ2-7|TRBV6-1
TGTGCCAGCAGTGACCGTCCCGGGACATCCTACGAGCAGTACTTC
CASSDRPGTSYEQYF
>.|.|TRBJ1-2|TRBV9
TGTGCCAGCAGCGTCTCGGGGGTGGCAGGTGGCTACACCTTC
CASSVSGVAGGYTF
>.|TRBD1|TRBJ2-7|TRBV5-6
TGTGCCAGCAGCCAGACAGGGGTGTCCTACGAGCAGTACTTC
CASSQTGVSYEQYF
>.|.|TRBJ2-3|TRBV20-1
TGCAGTGCTAGAAACACAGATACGCAGTATTTT
CSARNTDTQYF
>.|.|TRBJ2-2|TRBV9
TGTGCCAGCAGCGTAGGTTTTTGGGGAGCCACCGGGGAGCTGTTTTTT
CASSVGFWGATGELFF
>.|.|TRBJ2-1|TRBV6-4
TGTGCCAGCAGTGAAGGTCAGATGAACTACAATGAGCAGTTCTTC
CASSEGQMNYNEQFF
>.|.|TRBJ1-2|TRBV7-2
TGTGCCAGCAGCCCTACAGGGTTGGGCTATGGCTACACCTTC
CASSPTGLGYGYTF
>.|TRBD1|TRBJ2-7|TRBV28
TGTGCCAGCAGTTTACAGGACAGGGTGGTCAACGAGCAGTACTTC
CASSLQDRVVNEQYF
>once|TRBD2|TRBJ2-1|TRBV7-9
TGTGCCAGCAGCTCCACGGGGGGGAGTAGCTCCTACAATGAGCAGTTCTTC
CASSSTGGSSSYNEQFF
>.|.|TRBJ2-7|TRBV6-5
TGTGCCAGCAGTTATCACCGACCCCCTAGACCCTACGAGCAGTACTTC
CASSYHRPPRPYEQYF
>.|TRBD1|TRBJ2-5|TRBV29-1
TGCAGCGTTGAGAGCGGGACAGGGGGCGAGACCCAGTACTTC
CSVESGTGGETQYF
>.|TRBD1|TRBJ1-2|TRBV7-8
TGTGCCAGCAGCGGACAGGTACCCACCTATGGCTACACCTTC
CASSGQVPTYGYTF
>few|.|TRBJ1-2|TRBV25-1
TGTGCCAGCAATGGGGCTGGTATAGGCTACACCTTC
CASNGAGIGYTF
>.|TRBD1|TRBJ1-2|TRBV19
TGTGCCAGTAGCCACGGACAGGAGCGATGGGGCTATGGCTACACCTTC
CASSHGQERWGYGYTF
>.|.|TRBJ1-4|TRBV29-1
TGCAGCGTTGAAGAGTACAGGGCTGGGGAAAAACTGTTTTTT
CSVEEYRAGEKLFF
>.|.|TRBJ1-1|TRBV9
TGTGCCAGCAGCGGTAACGGACAGATGAACACTGAAGCTTTCTTT
CASSGNGQMNTEAFF
>.|TRBD1|TRBJ1-5|TRBV6-5
TGTGCCAGCAGTTCAGACAGGGTCGGGCTTCAGCCCCAGCATTTT
CASSSDRVGLQPQHF
>.|TRBD1|TRBJ1-2|TRBV27
TGTGCCAGCAGTTTATCCAACAGGGGCGGCTACACCTTC
CASSLSNRGGYTF
>once|TRBD2|TRBJ2-5|TRBV5-6
TGTGCCAGCAGCTTGATAAGCGGGAGTGAGGAGACCCAGTACTTC
CASSLISGSEETQYF
>.|TRBD1|TRBJ1-2|TRBV6-1
TGTGCCAGCAGTGAAGTTACGGCAGGGGGGCGGTACACCTTC
CASSEVTAGGRYTF
>.|TRBD2|TRBJ2-7|TRBV19
TGTGCCAGTAGTATCCCGGGAGGGCACTACGAGCAGTACTTC
CASSIPGGHYEQYF
>.|.|TRBJ1-2|TRBV29-1
TGCAGCGTTGGAAGGAGGGGCACCAACTATGGCTACACCTTC
CSVGRRGTNYGYTF
>.|TRBD1|TRBJ2-1|TRBV6-6
TGTGCCAGCAGTTACCTGTCAGGGGGTTGGTTCTTC
CASSYLSGGWFF
>.|.|TRBJ1-4|TRBV30
TGTGCCTGGAGTGTAAGGGGGAGGACTAATGAAAAACTGTTTTTT
CAWSVRGRTNEKLFF
>.|.|TRBJ2-7|TRBV9
TGTGCCAGCAGCGCAGGGTTAAGCTCCTACGAGCAGTACTTC
CASSAGLSSYEQYF
>.|.|TRBJ2-1|TRBV30
TGTGCCTGGAGCCGGGACAACTACAATGAGCAGTTCTTC
CAWSRDNYNEQFF
>once|TRBD2|TRBJ2-3|TRBV7-6
TGTGCCAGCAGCTTAGCGGTATCTAGCGGGCACACAGATACGCAGTATTTT
CASSLAVSSGHTDTQYF
>.|.|TRBJ2-7|TRBV18
TGTGCCAGCTCACCAGAGTTACTAGGGGACGCACCCTACGAGCAGTACTTC
CASSPELLGDAPYEQYF
>.|.|TRBJ2-5|TRBV29-1
TGCAGCGGAGGATCGAGTAGGGAGACCCAGTACTTC
CSGGSSRETQYF
>.|TRBD1|TRBJ1-2|TRBV6-1
TGTGCCAGCAGTGACAGGGGGCCCCTATTAAACTATGGCTACACCTTC
CASSDRGPLLNYGYTF
>.|TRBD1|TRBJ1-2|TRBV6-5
TGTGCCAGCAGCGAGGACAGGGTTTCACTTGGCTACACCTTC
CASSEDRVSLGYTF
>.|.|TRBJ2-7|TRBV28
TGTGCCAGCAGCCAGTACCGGGCCCGTCCTGACTTC
CASSQYRARPDF
>.|.|TRBJ1-5|TRBV4-3
TGCGCCAGCAGGTCGACAGTCAATAGCAATCAGCCCCAGCATTTT
CASRSTVNSNQPQHF
>.|.|TRBJ1-4|TRBV4-3
TGCGCCAGCAGCCAAGGTTCGACGTACGAAAAACTGTTTTTT
CASSQGSTYEKLFF
>once|.|TRBJ2-7|TRBV7-9
TGTGCCAGCAGCAACGACTGGTCGAGTGAGCAGTACTTC
CASSNDWSSEQYF
>.|.|TRBJ2-7|TRBV7-2
TGTGCCAGCAGCTTACGGGACGACTACGAGCAGTACTTC
CASSLRDDYEQYF
>few|TRBD1|TRBJ1-2|TRBV6-1
TGTGCCAGCAGTGAAGTTAAGACAGGGGGCTTCGGCTACACCTTC
CASSEVKTGGFGYTF
>.|.|TRBJ2-1|TRBV7-3
TGTGCCAGCAGCTTCGGGACCCCGGGAGAGCAGTTCTTC
CASSFGTPGEQFF
>.|.|TRBJ1-1|TRBV19
TGTGCCAGTGGGGGCCACCGGGGCACTGAAGCTTTCTTT
CASGGHRGTEAFF
>few|.|TRBJ2-1|TRBV9
TGTGCCAGCAGCGTAGTGGCGAGGAGCTCCTACAATGAGCAGTTCTTC
CASSVVARSSYNEQFF
>few|.|TRBJ1-1|TRBV19
TGTGCCAGTAGTATGAGACAGCCCAATGAAGCTTTCTTT
CASSMRQPNEAFF
>few|.|TRBJ1-2|TRBV4-1
TGCGCCAGCAGCCAAGGTTCTGTCGACCTTTACTATGGCTACACCTTC
CASSQGSVDLYYGYTF
>.|.|TRBJ2-7|TRBV10-1
TGCGCCAGCACCCGCGGGCCCCTCTACGAGCAGTACTTC
CASTRGPLYEQYF
>.|.|TRBJ2-2|TRBV30
TGTGCCTGGAGTGTACGGGGGACCGGGGAGCTGTTTTTT
CAWSVRGTGELFF
>.|TRBD2|TRBJ2-1|TRBV7-9
TGTGCCAGCAGCTTAGGAGGAGCGGGAGGGTCCATCTATGAGCAGTTCTTC
CASSLGGAGGSIYEQFF